This passage covers 10 T cell receptor beta chains from one sample sequenced in a study of T-cell memory formation after mild COVID-19. TCRdb processed the 5' RACE reads anew with MiXCR; each CDR3 protein has one entry. The profile shows about 340,000 distinct CDR3 sequences, roughly 15% of them singletons. The sample comprised PBMCs or a T cell subset sorted from them (not recorded which). All receptors derive from a man between 18 and 35 years old who had mild COVID-19 (a few samples of this study predate the infection). Cell type and time point are not known.

In its sample, this clonotype was seen many times. V usage is TRBV4-3 and J usage is TRBJ1-5; D unresolved. Between the trimmed V and J ends, which lost 1 base and 7 bases, there was a span of 14 bases. The CDR3 is 15 residues long. Germline loops: CDR1 LGHNA, CDR2 YSLEER. CDR3 sequence (DNA): TGCGCCAGCAGCCAAGCTCTTAAGGGTCGGCAGCCCCAGCATTTT. It is translated as CASSQALKGRQPQHF.

This clonotype was found a few times. The chain couples TRBV4-3 to TRBJ1-4; no clear D gene. The germline V and J ends were trimmed by 5 bases and 2 bases, with 12 bases remaining between them. Germline-derived CDR1 and CDR2 are LGHNA and YSLEER. This CDR3 comprises 15 residues. The CDR3 nucleotides are TGCGCCAGCAGCAAGGAGGGATTCACTAATGAAAAACTGTTTTTT. This gives the protein CASSKEGFTNEKLFF.

This clonotype occurred a few times. CDR3 loop: CASSYSRRGGRNEQFF. The CDR3 nucleotides are TGTGCCAGCAGTTACTCGCGACGGGGGGGCCGGAATGAGCAGTTCTTC. This chain uses TRBV6-6 with TRBJ2-1; 8 positions match TRBD2. Looked up from germline, CDR1 is MNHNY and CDR2 is SVGAGI (reference sequence). V lost 0 bases, J lost 7 bases, and 8 bases stayed unmatched. CDR3 length: 16 residues.

This clonotype occurred a few times. CDR3: CSVADTGGENQPQHF. DNA for the CDR3: TGCAGCGTTGCCGATACGGGGGGAGAGAATCAGCCCCAGCATTTT. V and J are TRBV29-1 and TRBJ1-5; the D gene is possibly TRBD1 (5 bases). With 4 bases removed from V and 4 bases from J, the gap between germline ends came to 17 bases. This CDR3 comprises 15 residues. Germline lookup yields CDR1 SQVTM and CDR2 ANQGSEA.

This clonotype was seen ten or more times. The V gene is TRBV10-3, the J gene TRBJ2-7; no reliable D call. V gave up 0 bases and J gave up 4 bases, with 7 bases separating them. Looked up from germline, CDR1 is ENHRY and CDR2 is SYGVKD. This CDR3 is built from 13 residues. The CDR3 reads CAISESNGYEQYV. The CDR3, as DNA: TGTGCCATCAGTGAGTCGAATGGTTACGAGCAGTACGTC.

The sample holds a few counts of this clonotype. This chain joins TRBV7-3 and TRBJ2-1; possible D gene TRBD2, 6 bases. The CDR3 totals 12 residues. V was cut by 5 bases and J by 10 bases, with 12 bases left in between. Germline V gives CDR1 SGHTA, CDR2 FQGTGA. The CDR3 protein is CASSHGGDEQFF. DNA for the CDR3: TGTGCCAGCAGCCACGGGGGAGACGAGCAGTTCTTC.

Turning to this clonotype: The junction shows a germline mismatch at one end, possibly a read error. The V call is TRBV12-3 or TRBV12-4, the J call TRBJ1-2; unclear D gene. The CDR3 sequence is 15 residues long. DNA for the CDR3: TGTTCCAGCAGCCCTAGGACCCGGGGTTTGGATGGCTACACCTTC. Amino acids: CSSSPRTRGLDGYTF.

This clonotype has ten or more counts. This chain joins TRBV2 and TRBJ2-2; D uncertain. V was trimmed by 1 base and J by 1 base, leaving 4 bases between them. The CDR3 totals 14 residues. Germline V gene lookup returns CDR1 SNHLY and CDR2 FYNNEI. The CDR3 reads CASSEGKNTGELFF. The CDR3 DNA sequence: TGTGCCAGCAGTGAAGGCAAGAACACCGGGGAGCTGTTTTTT.

This clonotype was found once. The CDR3 here is CASSLTGTPYNEQFF. In nucleotides, the CDR3 is TGTGCCAGCAGCCTTACCGGGACTCCCTACAATGAGCAGTTCTTC. The chain couples TRBV9 to TRBJ2-1, with D maybe TRBD2 (6 bases). This CDR3 spans 15 amino acids. Between the trimmed V and J ends, which lost 4 bases and 2 bases, there was a span of 13 bases. Germline CDR1 is SGDLS and CDR2 is YYNGEE.

In its sample, this clonotype was seen a few times. The rearrangement links TRBV7-2 to TRBJ1-5; maybe TRBD1 (6 bases). The CDR3 loop spans 16 amino acids. The germline V gene encodes CDR1 SGHTA and CDR2 FQGNSA. V was pared by 4 bases and J by 1 base, with 14 bases between. CDR3 DNA sequence: TGTGCCAGCAGCTGGGGGGCCGGGGGCAGCAATCAGCCCCAGCATTTT. This translates into CASSWGAGGSNQPQHF. Full variable domain (remainder filled in from reference TRBV7-2 and TRBJ1-5): GAGVSQSPSNKVTEKGKDVELRCDPISGHTALYWYRQSLGQGLEFLIYFQGNSAPDKSGLPSDRFSAERTGGSVSTLTIQRTQQEDSAVYLCASSWGAGGSNQPQHFGDGTRLSIL.